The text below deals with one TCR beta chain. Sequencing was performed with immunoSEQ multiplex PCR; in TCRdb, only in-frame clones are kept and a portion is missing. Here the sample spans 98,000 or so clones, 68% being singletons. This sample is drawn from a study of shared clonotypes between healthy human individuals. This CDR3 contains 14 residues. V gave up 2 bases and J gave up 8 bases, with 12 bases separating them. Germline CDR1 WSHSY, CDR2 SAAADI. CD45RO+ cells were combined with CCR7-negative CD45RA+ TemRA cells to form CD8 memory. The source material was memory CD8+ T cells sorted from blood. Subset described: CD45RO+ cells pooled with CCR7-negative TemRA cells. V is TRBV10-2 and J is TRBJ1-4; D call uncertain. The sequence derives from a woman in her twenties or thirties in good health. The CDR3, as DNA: TGCGCCAGCAGTGAGGGGGTTTTAGGCGAAAAACTGTTTTTT. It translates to CASSEGVLGEKLFF.